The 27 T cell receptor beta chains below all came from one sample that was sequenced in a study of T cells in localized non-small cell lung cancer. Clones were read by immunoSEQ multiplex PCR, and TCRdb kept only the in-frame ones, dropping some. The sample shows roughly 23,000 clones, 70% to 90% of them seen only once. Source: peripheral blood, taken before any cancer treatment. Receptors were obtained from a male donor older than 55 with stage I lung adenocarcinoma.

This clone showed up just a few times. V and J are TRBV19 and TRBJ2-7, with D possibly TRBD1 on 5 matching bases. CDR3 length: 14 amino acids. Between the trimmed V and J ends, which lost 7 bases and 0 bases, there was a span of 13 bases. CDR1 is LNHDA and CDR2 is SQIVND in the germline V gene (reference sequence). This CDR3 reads CASTLKTVSYEQYF. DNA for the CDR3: TGTGCCAGTACCCTCAAGACAGTCTCCTACGAGCAGTACTTC.

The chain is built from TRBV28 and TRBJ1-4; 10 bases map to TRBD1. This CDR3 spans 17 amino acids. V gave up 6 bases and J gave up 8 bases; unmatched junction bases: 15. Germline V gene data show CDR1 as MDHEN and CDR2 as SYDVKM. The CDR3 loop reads CASRTGGQGRLGEKLFF. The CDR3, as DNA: TGTGCCAGCAGAACCGGGGGACAGGGGCGTTTAGGCGAAAAACTGTTTTTT.

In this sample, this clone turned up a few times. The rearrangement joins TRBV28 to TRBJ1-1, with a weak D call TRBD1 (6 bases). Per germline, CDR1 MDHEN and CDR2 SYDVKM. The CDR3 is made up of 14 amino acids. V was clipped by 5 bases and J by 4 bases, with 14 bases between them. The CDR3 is CASSTGIPRTEAFF. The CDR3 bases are TGTGCCAGCAGTACAGGGATTCCCCGCACTGAAGCTTTCTTT.

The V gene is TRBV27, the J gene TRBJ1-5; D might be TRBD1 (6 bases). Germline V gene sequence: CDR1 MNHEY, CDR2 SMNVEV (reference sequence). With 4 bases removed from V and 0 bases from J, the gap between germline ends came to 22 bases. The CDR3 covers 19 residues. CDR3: CASSSKPWGGGYSNQPQHF. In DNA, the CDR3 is TGTGCCAGCAGTTCCAAACCCTGGGGAGGGGGATATAGCAATCAGCCCCAGCATTTT.

CDR3 DNA: TGTGCCAGTAGTACCCGGGAGTCCGACTATAATTCACCCCTCCACTTT. Its translation is CASSTRESDYNSPLHF. The chain uses TRBV19 and TRBJ1-6; D remains ambiguous. V lost 4 bases and J 3 bases, leaving 13 bases between the germline ends. The V gene's germline CDR1 is LNHDA and CDR2 SQIVND (reference sequence). The CDR3 has 16 residues. The full variable domain, its missing parts supplied by reference TRBV19 and TRBJ1-6, is DGGITQSPKYLFRKEGQNVTLSCEQNLNHDAMYWYRQDPGQGLRLIYYSQIVNDFQKGDIAEGYSVSREKKESFPLTVTSAQKNPTAFYLCASSTRESDYNSPLHFGNGTRLTVT.

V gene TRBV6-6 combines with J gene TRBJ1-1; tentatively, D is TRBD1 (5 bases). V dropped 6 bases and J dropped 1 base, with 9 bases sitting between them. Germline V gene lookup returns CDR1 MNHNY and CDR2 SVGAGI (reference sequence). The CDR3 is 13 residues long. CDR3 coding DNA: TGTGCCAGCAGATTGACAGAGAACACTGAAGCTTTCTTT. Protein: CASRLTENTEAFF.

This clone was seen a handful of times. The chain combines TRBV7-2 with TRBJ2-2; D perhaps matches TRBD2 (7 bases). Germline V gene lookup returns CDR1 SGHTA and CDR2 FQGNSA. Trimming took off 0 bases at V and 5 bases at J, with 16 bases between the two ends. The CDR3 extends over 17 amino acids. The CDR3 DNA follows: TGTGCCAGCAGCTTAGCGGGGGGGGCGCGACCAACCGGGGAGCTGTTTTTT. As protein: CASSLAGGARPTGELFF.

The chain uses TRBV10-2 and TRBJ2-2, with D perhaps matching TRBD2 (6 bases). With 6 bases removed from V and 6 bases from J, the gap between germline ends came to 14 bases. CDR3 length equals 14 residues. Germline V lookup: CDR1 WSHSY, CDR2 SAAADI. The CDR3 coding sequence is TGCGCCAGCAGCCCCTCAGGAGGGGCCGGGGAGCTGTTTTTT. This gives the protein CASSPSGGAGELFF.

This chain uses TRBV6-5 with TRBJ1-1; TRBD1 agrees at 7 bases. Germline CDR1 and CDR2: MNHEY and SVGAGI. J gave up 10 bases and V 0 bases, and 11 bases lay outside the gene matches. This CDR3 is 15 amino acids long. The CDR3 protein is CASSYSRDRTGGAFF. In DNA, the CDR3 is TGTGCCAGCAGTTACTCCCGTGACAGGACAGGAGGAGCTTTCTTT.

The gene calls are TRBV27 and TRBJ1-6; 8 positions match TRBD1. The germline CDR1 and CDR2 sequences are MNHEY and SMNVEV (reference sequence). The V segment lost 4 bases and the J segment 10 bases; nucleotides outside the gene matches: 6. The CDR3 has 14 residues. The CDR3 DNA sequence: TGTGCCAGCAGTTGGAGGACAGGGAACTCACCCCTCCACTTT. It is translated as CASSWRTGNSPLHF.

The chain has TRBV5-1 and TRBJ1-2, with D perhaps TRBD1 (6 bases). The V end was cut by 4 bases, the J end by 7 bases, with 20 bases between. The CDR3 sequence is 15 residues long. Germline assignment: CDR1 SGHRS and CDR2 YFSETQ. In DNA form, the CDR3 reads TGCGCCAGCAGCCTCCAACAGGGAGTTTCGTCTGGCTACACCTTC. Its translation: CASSLQQGVSSGYTF.

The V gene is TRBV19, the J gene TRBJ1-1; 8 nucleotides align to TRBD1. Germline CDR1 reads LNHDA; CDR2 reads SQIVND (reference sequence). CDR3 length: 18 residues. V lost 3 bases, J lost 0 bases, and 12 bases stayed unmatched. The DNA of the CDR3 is TGTGCCAGTAGTATCACCCCCGGACAGGGCAGAATGAACACTGAAGCTTTCTTT. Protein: CASSITPGQGRMNTEAFF.

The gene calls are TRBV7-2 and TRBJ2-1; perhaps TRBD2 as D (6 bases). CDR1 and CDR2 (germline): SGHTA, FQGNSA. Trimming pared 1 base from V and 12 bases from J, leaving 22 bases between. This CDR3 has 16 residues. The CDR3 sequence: CASSLVPGRRFPRQFF. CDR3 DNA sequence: TGTGCCAGCAGCTTAGTGCCAGGGAGGAGATTCCCCCGGCAGTTCTTC.

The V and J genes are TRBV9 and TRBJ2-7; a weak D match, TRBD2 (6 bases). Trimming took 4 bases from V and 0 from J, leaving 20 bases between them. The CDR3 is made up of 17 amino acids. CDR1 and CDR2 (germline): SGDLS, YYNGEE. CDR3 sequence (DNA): TGTGCCAGCAGCTCACCCACCGGGGCGGGGATCTCCTACGAGCAGTACTTC. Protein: CASSSPTGAGISYEQYF.

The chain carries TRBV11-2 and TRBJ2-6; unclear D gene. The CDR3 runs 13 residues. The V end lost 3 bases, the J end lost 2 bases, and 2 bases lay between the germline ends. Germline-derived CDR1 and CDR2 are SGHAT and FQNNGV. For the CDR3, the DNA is TGTGCCAGCAGCTTGGCTGGGGCCAACGTCCTGACTTTC. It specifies CASSLAGANVLTF.

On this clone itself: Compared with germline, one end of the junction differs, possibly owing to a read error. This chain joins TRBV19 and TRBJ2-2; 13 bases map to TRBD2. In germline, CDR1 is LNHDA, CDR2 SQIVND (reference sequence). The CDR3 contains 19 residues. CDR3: CASSSMGPGLAGVTGELFF. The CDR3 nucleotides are TGTGCCAGCAGTAGTATGGGCCCAGGACTAGCGGGAGTAACCGGGGAGCTGTTTTTT.

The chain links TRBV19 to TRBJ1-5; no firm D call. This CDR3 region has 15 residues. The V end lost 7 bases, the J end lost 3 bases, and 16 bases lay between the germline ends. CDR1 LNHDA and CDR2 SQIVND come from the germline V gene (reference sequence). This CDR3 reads CASTGEAAHNQPQHF. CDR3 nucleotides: TGTGCCAGTACGGGTGAGGCCGCTCACAATCAGCCCCAGCATTTT.

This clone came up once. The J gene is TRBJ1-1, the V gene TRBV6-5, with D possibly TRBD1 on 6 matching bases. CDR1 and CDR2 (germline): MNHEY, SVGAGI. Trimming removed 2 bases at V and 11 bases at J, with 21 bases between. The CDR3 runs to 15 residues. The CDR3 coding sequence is TGTGCCAGCAGTTACCGAGATACCGGGACATTCTTCGCTTTCTTT. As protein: CASSYRDTGTFFAFF.

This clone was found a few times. CDR3: CASSFEGDDEQYF. The CDR3 coding sequence is TGTGCCAGCAGCTTCGAGGGAGACGACGAGCAGTACTTC. The rearrangement joins TRBV7-9 to TRBJ2-7; D might be TRBD2 (5 bases). Germline CDR1 SEHNR, CDR2 FQNEAQ (reference sequence). V was cut by 3 bases and J by 5 bases, with 11 bases left in between. This CDR3 has 13 residues.

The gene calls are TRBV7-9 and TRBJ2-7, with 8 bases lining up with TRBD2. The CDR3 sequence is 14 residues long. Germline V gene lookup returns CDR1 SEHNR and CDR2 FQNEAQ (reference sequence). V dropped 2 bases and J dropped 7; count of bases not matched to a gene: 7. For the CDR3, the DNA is TGTGCCAGCAGCTTAAGCGGGAGTAGTAGGGAGCAGTACTTC. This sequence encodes CASSLSGSSREQYF.

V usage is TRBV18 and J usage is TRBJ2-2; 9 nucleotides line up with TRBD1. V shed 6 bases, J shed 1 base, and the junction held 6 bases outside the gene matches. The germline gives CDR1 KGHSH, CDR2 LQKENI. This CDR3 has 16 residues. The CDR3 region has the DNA TGTGCCAGCTCGACCTCGACAGGGGGGAACACCGGGGAGCTGTTTTTT. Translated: CASSTSTGGNTGELFF.

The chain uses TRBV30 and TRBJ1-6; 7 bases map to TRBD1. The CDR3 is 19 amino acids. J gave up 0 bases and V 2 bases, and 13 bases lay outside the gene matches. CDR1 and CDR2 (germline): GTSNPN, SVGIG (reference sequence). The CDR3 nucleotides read TGTGCCTGGAGTTGGGCGGGACAGTCTTTTAGCTCCTATAATTCACCCCTCCACTTT. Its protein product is CAWSWAGQSFSSYNSPLHF.

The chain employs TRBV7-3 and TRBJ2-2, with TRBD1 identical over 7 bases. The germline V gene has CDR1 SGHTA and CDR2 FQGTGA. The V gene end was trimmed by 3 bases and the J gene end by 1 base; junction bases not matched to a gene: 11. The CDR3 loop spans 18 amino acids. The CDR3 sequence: CASSLGVRDSENTGELFF. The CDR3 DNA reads TGTGCCAGCAGCTTGGGCGTCCGGGACAGCGAGAACACCGGGGAGCTGTTTTTT. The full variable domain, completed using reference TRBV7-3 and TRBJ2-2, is GAGVSQTPSNKVTEKGKYVELRCDPISGHTALYWYRQSLGQGPEFLIYFQGTGAADDSGLPNDRFFAVRPEGSVSTLKIQRTERGDSAVYLCASSLGVRDSENTGELFFGEGSRLTVL.

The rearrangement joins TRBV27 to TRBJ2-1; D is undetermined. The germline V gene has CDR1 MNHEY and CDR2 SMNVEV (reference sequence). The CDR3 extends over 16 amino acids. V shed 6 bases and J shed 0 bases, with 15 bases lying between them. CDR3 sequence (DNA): TGTGCCAGCAGCGACCAATTCCGATACTCCTACAATGAGCAGTTCTTC. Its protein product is CASSDQFRYSYNEQFF.

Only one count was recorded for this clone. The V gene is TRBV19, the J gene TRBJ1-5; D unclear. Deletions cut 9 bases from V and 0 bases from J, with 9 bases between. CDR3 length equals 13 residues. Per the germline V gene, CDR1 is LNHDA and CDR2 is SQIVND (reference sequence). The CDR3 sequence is CASQDVSNQPQHF. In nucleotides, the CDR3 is TGTGCCAGCCAAGATGTTAGCAATCAGCCCCAGCATTTT.

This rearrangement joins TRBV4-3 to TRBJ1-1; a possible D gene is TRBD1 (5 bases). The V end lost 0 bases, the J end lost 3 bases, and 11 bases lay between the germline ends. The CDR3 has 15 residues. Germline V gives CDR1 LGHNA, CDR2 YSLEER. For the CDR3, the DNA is TGCGCCAGCAGCCAAGAGAGCCGGGGACACACTGAAGCTTTCTTT. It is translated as CASSQESRGHTEAFF.

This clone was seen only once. CDR3 sequence reads: CASSLGPNQPQHF. In DNA form, the CDR3 reads TGTGCCAGCAGCTTGGGGCCCAATCAGCCCCAGCATTTT. This chain uses TRBV5-6 with TRBJ1-5; no reliable D call. This CDR3 is built from 13 residues. V was pared by 0 bases and J by 3 bases, with 4 bases between. Germline V gives CDR1 SGHDT, CDR2 YYEEEE.